The clone carrying this T cell receptor beta chain was found a few times. Its matching antigen is unknown. This sample was taken from a study of cytomegalovirus exposure and HLA in healthy donors. Trimming cost V 1 base and J 4 bases; bases outside gene matches: 2. The CDR3 contains 14 residues. Germline V gives CDR1 SGHVS, CDR2 FNYEAQ. Overall study findings and caveats: V- and J-gene trimming of TCR beta was linked (in a later analysis) to a missense DCLRE1C variant. Productive rates of about 87% or about 30% were seen for most TCR beta V segments in an earlier analysis. The study labeled fewer than 200 TCR beta chains cytomegalovirus-associated. Analyses of presence/absence relied on an assumption of roughly uniform sequencing depth across donors.

PCR used 60 Vbeta primers and 13 Jbeta primers. Clones were read by immunoSEQ multiplex PCR, and TCRdb kept only the in-frame ones, dropping some. In the table there are hundreds of thousands of clones, 78% of which are singletons. This clonotype was sampled from a boy aged 5-17 years in good health and CMV-seronegative. The rearrangement links TRBV7-6 to TRBJ1-1; TRBD1 matches 8 bases. Input material: PBMCs. The CDR3 bases are TGTGCCAGCAGCTTAGGCAGGGGGCTCACTGAAGCTTTCTTT. Residues: CASSLGRGLTEAFF.